This TCR beta chain was sequenced for a study of tumor-infiltrating lymphocytes in primary liver carcinoma (dated 2017 in TCRdb). Context from the whole study: Between late 2015 and March 2016, 4 to 6 patients in China with histopathologically diagnosed primary liver carcinoma had surgical resection. The tumors of the five patients were staged as T1-T3 N0M0, with maximum diameters ranging from 4.2 to 10 cm. TCRbeta repertoire sequencing covered about 35 specimens from 5 patients: roughly 25 tumor regions, 5 adjacent noncancerous liver tissues and 5 peripheral blood samples. Across five regions of each liver tumor, along with adjacent normal tissue and blood, the study brought together TCRbeta repertoire sequencing, expression microarrays and whole-exome sequencing. Hepatocellular carcinoma (four) or combined HCC and intrahepatic cholangiocarcinoma (one) was present in the five patients, who were three men and two women aged 30 to 69 years. High reproducibility was observed for the technical replicate repertoires, with mean shared-clone rates roughly 0.87 and correlation coefficients above 0.95. Samples yielded roughly 3.5 to 7.13 million productive TCRbeta reads; read depth did not differ significantly between tissue types.

A constant-region primer and ProtoScript II reverse transcriptase were used to reverse-transcribe TCRbeta-specific cDNA from approximately 500 ng total RNA. TCRbeta libraries were built with three nested multiplex PCR rounds, a slightly modified ARM-PCR procedure. Each of the first two PCR rounds ran for around 11 cycles using multiplex TRBV1-TRBV30 forward primers together with a Cbeta reverse primer. A final 25-cycle PCR with Deep VentR polymerase added sample barcodes and Illumina adapters. Before sequencing, amplicons between 200 and 500 bp were purified from gel using a QIAquick gel extraction kit. An Illumina HiSeq 2500 was used to sequence the TCRbeta amplicons, generating 250-bp paired-end reads. Per the original workflow: To recover full CDR3 sequences, reads were quality-trimmed using Trimmomatic v0.33 and paired reads were then merged using FLASH v1.2.11. V, D and J germline segments were assigned to the rearranged TCRbeta sequences using MiGEC v1.2.1b. Clonotype statistics, along with Shannon-Wiener diversity indices, were calculated using VDJtools v1.0.0. To cut down on sampling bias, every analysis after diversity analysis relied on just the 250 most abundant clonotypes from each sample. Using fastp at Q25 and MiXCR, TCRdb reprocessed the public reads and kept productive beta chains. Every entry covers one CDR3 protein and lists the most common genes and DNA from its rows. V and J calls and clone size were set by TCRdb, not the authors. Recorded for this sample are about 210,000 distinct CDR3 sequences; about 65% of them occurred a single time. Roughly 7% of the sample belongs to the ten largest clones.

CDR1 and CDR2 (SGHAT, FQNNGV) derive from the germline V gene. The germline V end is reduced by 3 bases and the J end by 4 bases; junction bases left unmatched: 18. There are 18 amino acids in the CDR3, from cysteine to phenylalanine inclusive. CDR3 DNA is the only sequence kept; it has 54 bases, read in frame from the first base. Note on this clonotype: Its antigen is currently not known. No base quality information exists; no much larger clone differs at one position.

Blood RNA was extracted from unsorted whole blood using TRIzol reagent, and germline DNA was obtained with the DNeasy Blood & Tissue kit. At the time of sampling, the patients were treatment-naive and had chronic HBV infection. About 3.6 milliliters of peripheral blood were collected into K2EDTA tubes before surgery. The paper as a whole reports these results and caveats: Only the TCR beta chain was sequenced, so true repertoire diversity is likely underestimated because unpaired alpha chains were not captured. Consistent with antigen-driven expansion, pairs of tumor regions showed higher repertoire overlap (mean roughly 35%) than either tumor-adjacent pairs (about 17%) or tumor-blood pairs (around 14%). Bulk unsorted samples precluded comparing CD4+ and CD8+ T cell repertoires. Only four or five patients were included in the study, and the authors note that the findings should be validated in a larger study. The top 250 clones made up a significantly larger repertoire fraction in tumors than in blood (p = 0.039).

The specimen sequenced was peripheral blood. The chain uses TRBV11-2 and TRBJ2-7; TRBD2 matches 7 bases in the middle. The sequence was collected from a woman aged 55 to 70 with primary liver carcinoma and hepatitis B virus infection. The nucleotides are TGTGCCAGCAGCTTCAGCCATGGCGGGGGTCGACCCAATTACGAGCAGTACTTC. It codes for CASSFSHGGGRPNYEQYF.